Presented here are 5 T cell receptor beta chains from one specimen sequenced in a study of beta chain features in type 1 diabetes. All of the isolated RNA was reverse transcribed, so expressed TCRB transcripts were sequenced. Sequencing was performed with immunoSEQ multiplex PCR; in TCRdb, only in-frame clones are kept and a portion is missing. The table shows around 300,000 clones, with about 15% occurring only once. The sample taken for sequencing was central memory CD4+ T cells from blood. The origin of the receptors is a man aged 25 to 45 in good health.

This clone was found a few times. V usage is TRBV5-4 and J usage is TRBJ2-2; 10 nucleotides agree with TRBD2. The J segment lost 0 bases and the V segment lost 1 base, leaving 0 bases of the junction unmatched. Germline CDR1 reads SGHNT; CDR2 reads YYREEE (reference sequence). The CDR3 loop spans 16 amino acids. CDR3 protein: CASSLSGGANTGELFF. The CDR3 DNA sequence: TGTGCCAGCAGCTTGAGCGGGGGGGCGAACACCGGGGAGCTGTTTTTT.

The rearrangement uses TRBV18 and TRBJ1-3, with D unclear. Germline V CDR1 and CDR2: KGHSH, LQKENI. The V gene lost 3 bases and the J gene lost 2 bases, with 17 bases spanning the gap. The CDR3 totals 17 residues. This chain's CDR3 is CASSPLLSGRAGNTIYF. The CDR3 DNA is TGTGCCAGCTCACCTCTCCTTTCTGGACGGGCTGGAAACACCATATATTTT.

The chain joins TRBV15 to TRBJ2-1; 7 bases fit TRBD2. Germline values: CDR1 LNHNV, CDR2 YYDKDF (reference sequence). The CDR3 covers 18 residues. V shed 3 bases and J 2 bases; nucleotides not matched to a gene: 13. The CDR3 nucleotides read TGTGCCACCAGCAGGTCTCGGGGCGGGGGATCAACCTACAATGAGCAGTTCTTC. Encoded protein: CATSRSRGGGSTYNEQFF.

The chain is built from TRBV2 and TRBJ1-6, with D unresolved. Germline assignment: CDR1 SNHLY and CDR2 FYNNEI. This CDR3 has 13 residues. The V and J ends lost 5 bases and 9 bases respectively, with 11 bases between them. CDR3 sequence: CASSLAEVSPLHF. As DNA, the CDR3 is TGTGCCAGCAGTTTGGCTGAGGTTTCACCCCTCCACTTT.

As to this clone: The sample has other DNA sequences that encode this CDR3 too. The rearrangement links TRBV6-5 to TRBJ1-1, with D possibly matching TRBD1 (6 bases). The CDR3 has 11 amino acids. Per the germline V gene, CDR1 is MNHEY and CDR2 is SVGAGI. V was cut by 8 bases and J by 5 bases, with 9 bases left in between. DNA of the CDR3: TGTGCCAGCCTACAGGGAACTGAAGCTTTCTTT. Translation gives CASLQGTEAFF.